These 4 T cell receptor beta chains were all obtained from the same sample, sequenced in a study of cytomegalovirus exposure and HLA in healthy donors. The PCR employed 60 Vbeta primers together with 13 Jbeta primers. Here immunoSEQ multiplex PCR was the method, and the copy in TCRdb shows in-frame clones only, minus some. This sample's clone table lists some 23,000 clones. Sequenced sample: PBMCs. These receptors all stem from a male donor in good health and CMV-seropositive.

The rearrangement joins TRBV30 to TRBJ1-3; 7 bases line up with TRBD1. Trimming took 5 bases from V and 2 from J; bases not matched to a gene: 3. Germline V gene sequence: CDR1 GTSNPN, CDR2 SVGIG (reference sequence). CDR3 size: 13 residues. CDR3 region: CAWRQGAGNTIYF. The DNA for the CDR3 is TGTGCCTGGCGACAGGGAGCTGGAAACACCATATATTTT.

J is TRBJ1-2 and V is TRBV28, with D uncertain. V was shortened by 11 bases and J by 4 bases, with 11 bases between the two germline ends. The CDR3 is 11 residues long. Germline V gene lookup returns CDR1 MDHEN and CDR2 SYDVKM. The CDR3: CACHSLYGYTF. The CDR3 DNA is TGTGCCTGCCACAGTCTCTATGGCTACACCTTC.

The CDR3 region has the DNA TGTGCCAGCAGCTTCCGGGGACAGGAGGTCGAGTATTTT. Encoded protein: CASSFRGQEVEYF. The J gene is TRBJ2-3, the V gene TRBV11-1, with 8 nucleotides matching TRBD1. This CDR3 is 13 amino acids long. Germline-derived CDR1 and CDR2 are SGHAT and FQDESV (reference sequence). V lost 3 bases, J lost 13 bases, and 9 bases stayed unmatched. Full variable domain (missing parts from reference TRBV11-1 and TRBJ2-3): EAEVAQSPRYKITEKSQAVAFWCDPISGHATLYWYRQILGQGPELLVQFQDESVVDDSQLPKDRFSAERLKGVDSTLKIQPAELGDSAMYLCASSFRGQEVEYFGPGTRLTVL.

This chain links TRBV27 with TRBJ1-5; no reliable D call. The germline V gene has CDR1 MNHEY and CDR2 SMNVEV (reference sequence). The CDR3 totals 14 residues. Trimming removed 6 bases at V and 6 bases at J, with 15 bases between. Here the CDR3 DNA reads TGTGCCAGCAGGGACTCCCAAGGATCTCAGCCCCAGCATTTT. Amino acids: CASRDSQGSQPQHF.